A selection of T cell receptor beta chains follows, all from one sample in a study of cytomegalovirus exposure and HLA in healthy donors. TCRdb's table, derived via immunoSEQ multiplex PCR, lists solely in-frame clones and lacks some. The sample consists of over 200,000 clones, around 88% of them appearing once. Sequenced input: PBMCs. The receptors here all came from a woman younger than 35 in good health and CMV-seronegative. The CDR3 runs from the conserved cysteine through the conserved F or W. D genes are given only for firm matches.

d_call j_call v_call cdr3_length cdr3_aa
TRBD2 TRBJ2-1 TRBV7-8 15 CASSSMTSGSNEQFF
NA TRBJ1-2 TRBV28 14 CASSLVTRNYGYTF
NA TRBJ2-7 TRBV2 15 CASSEVWTVSYEQYF
TRBD2 TRBJ2-7 TRBV15 19 CATSRVSSGRALFFYEQYF
TRBD1 TRBJ1-1 TRBV4-1 16 CASSPRFTGGNTEAFF
TRBD1 TRBJ1-4 TRBV2 15 CASSPGQGTNEKLFF
TRBD1 TRBJ1-2 TRBV7-2 15 CASSYEPGQVYGYTF
TRBD1 TRBJ1-1 TRBV7-2 13 CASSSWDRPEAFF
TRBD1 TRBJ2-5 TRBV13 14 CASSRTGVGETQYF
TRBD1 TRBJ1-5 TRBV28 17 CASRKDSWTGWNQPQHF
NA TRBJ1-1 TRBV27 14 CASSLSPLNTEAFF
TRBD1 TRBJ2-7 TRBV11-2 12 CASSFDRAMQYF
TRBD1 TRBJ2-5 TRBV6-1 15 CASTRTGGSLETQYF
NA TRBJ1-2 TRBV19 14 CASSIDLRLYGYTF
TRBD2 TRBJ2-4 TRBV15 19 CATSRDPSGSGMTKNIQYF
NA TRBJ1-2 TRBV30 10 CAWKTGGYTF
TRBD1 TRBJ2-7 TRBV7-8 16 CASSSRVGTGLPEQYF
NA TRBJ2-7 TRBV4-1 15 CASSQDPGSAYEQYF
NA TRBJ2-7 TRBV13 14 CASSPGQQVAEQYF
NA TRBJ2-2 TRBV5-1 16 CASSAAGGSDTGELFF
NA TRBJ1-4 TRBV7-9 15 CASRGEGSNHEKLFF
NA TRBJ2-7 TRBV27 15 CASSLSGASIYEQYF
TRBD2 TRBJ2-7 TRBV9 17 CASSEGPLAGFPYEQYF
NA TRBJ2-1 TRBV25-1 16 CASSEGVLARYNEQFF
TRBD2 TRBJ2-1 TRBV28 16 CASSSLAGGIYNEQFF
NA TRBJ1-3 TRBV7-9 17 CASDGGDTWGSGNTIYF
TRBD2 TRBJ2-2 TRBV19 15 CASSPSGRGTGELFF
TRBD1 TRBJ1-3 TRBV10-2 15 CASKQGGNRGNTIYF
NA TRBJ2-5 TRBV19 16 CASSIGEGGPRETQYF
TRBD2 TRBJ2-1 TRBV7-9 16 CASGSGGRAAYNEQFF
TRBD2 TRBJ2-5 TRBV28 16 CASSLIGGGSQETQYF
NA TRBJ2-7 TRBV7-8 19 CASSLAGTISLRGNYEQYF
NA TRBJ1-5 TRBV6-1 17 CASSGPRGPDLNQPQHF
NA TRBJ2-1 TRBV28 14 CASRSGRLVGEQFF
TRBD2 TRBJ2-1 TRBV27 14 CASSPAGGGYEQFF
NA TRBJ2-2 TRBV6-5 16 CASSYSSFSPRGELFF
NA TRBJ2-4 TRBV28 14 CASSLGSRGNIQYF
NA TRBJ1-1 TRBV19 13 CASSLTDYTEAFF
NA TRBJ1-2 TRBV7-2 14 CASSLGGLDYGYTF
TRBD2 TRBJ2-1 TRBV4-2 18 CASSHRTSGSLSYNEQFF
NA TRBJ2-1 TRBV4-1 13 CASSHSNYNEQFF
TRBD1 TRBJ1-4 TRBV28 16 CASGGMGTGVKEKLFF
NA TRBJ2-1 TRBV7-9 13 CASSSPPGNEQFF
NA TRBJ2-3 TRBV4-2 13 CASSQDSADTQYF
TRBD1 TRBJ2-5 TRBV5-1 16 CASSPQQGPPQETQYF
NA TRBJ2-5 TRBV27 13 CASSFQGQSTQYF
NA TRBJ2-2 TRBV6-4 18 CASNTNPPIPPNTGELFF
TRBD1 TRBJ1-5 TRBV28 16 CASTLPSGGGNQPQHF
NA TRBJ2-1 TRBV5-1 14 CASSLVIENNEQFF
NA TRBJ2-2 TRBV19 17 CASATLSGRETTGELFF
NA TRBJ2-7 TRBV29-1 14 CSVELNRRTYEQYF
TRBD2 TRBJ2-1 TRBV7-9 16 CASSLGDGLAGGEQFF
TRBD2 TRBJ2-1 TRBV4-1 19 CASSQDLGLAGGEYNEQFF
NA TRBJ2-2 TRBV11-2 14 CASSLHGRAGELFF
TRBD1 TRBJ2-7 TRBV4-1 16 CASSQGSGTGSYEQYF
NA TRBJ2-2 TRBV19 14 CASSIGRGTGELFF
NA TRBJ2-2 TRBV19 15 CASSLGRSRSGELFF
TRBD2 TRBJ2-3 TRBV7-9 17 CASSSRPGLAGTDTQYF
TRBD1 TRBJ2-7 TRBV11-2 15 CASSFLETGGNEQYF
TRBD1 TRBJ2-5 TRBV28 15 CASSTRQGYQETQYF